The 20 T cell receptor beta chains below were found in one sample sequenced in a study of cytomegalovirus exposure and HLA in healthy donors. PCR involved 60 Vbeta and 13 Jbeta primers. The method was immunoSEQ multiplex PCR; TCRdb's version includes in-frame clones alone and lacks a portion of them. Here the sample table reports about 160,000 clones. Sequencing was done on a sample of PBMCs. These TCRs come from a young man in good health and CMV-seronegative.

CDR3 protein: CASKEGLAGDGVGELFF. CDR3 DNA sequence: TGTGCCAGTAAAGAGGGACTAGCGGGAGACGGTGTAGGGGAGCTGTTTTTT. The rearrangement uses TRBV19 and TRBJ2-2; 14 bases line up with TRBD2. This CDR3 has 17 amino acids. Trimming at V came to 7 bases and at J to 8 bases, leaving 12 bases not matched to a gene. The germline V gene has CDR1 LNHDA and CDR2 SQIVND (reference sequence).

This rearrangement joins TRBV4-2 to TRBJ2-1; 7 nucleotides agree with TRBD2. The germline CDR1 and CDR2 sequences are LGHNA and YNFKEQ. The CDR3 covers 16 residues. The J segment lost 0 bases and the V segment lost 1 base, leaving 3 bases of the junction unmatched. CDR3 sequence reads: CASSQALASSYNEQFF. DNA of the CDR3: TGTGCCAGCAGCCAAGCACTAGCGAGCTCCTACAATGAGCAGTTCTTC.

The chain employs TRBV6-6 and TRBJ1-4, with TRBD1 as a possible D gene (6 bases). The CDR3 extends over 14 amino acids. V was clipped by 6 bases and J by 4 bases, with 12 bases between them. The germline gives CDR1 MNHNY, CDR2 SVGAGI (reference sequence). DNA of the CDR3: TGTGCCAGCAGCCCACAGGGATTTAATGAAAAACTGTTTTTT. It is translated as CASSPQGFNEKLFF.

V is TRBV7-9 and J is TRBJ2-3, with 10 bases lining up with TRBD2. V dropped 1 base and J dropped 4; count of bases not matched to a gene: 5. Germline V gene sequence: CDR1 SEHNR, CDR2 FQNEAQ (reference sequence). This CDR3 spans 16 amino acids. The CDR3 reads CASSLGLAGEADTQYF. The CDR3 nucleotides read TGTGCCAGCAGCTTAGGGCTAGCGGGAGAGGCAGATACGCAGTATTTT.

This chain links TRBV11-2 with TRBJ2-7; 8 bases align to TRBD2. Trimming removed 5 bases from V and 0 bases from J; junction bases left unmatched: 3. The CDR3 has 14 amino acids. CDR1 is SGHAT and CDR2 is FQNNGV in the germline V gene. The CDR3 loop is CASSLSGSSYEQYF. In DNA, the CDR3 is TGTGCCAGCAGCCTCAGCGGGAGCTCCTACGAGCAGTACTTC. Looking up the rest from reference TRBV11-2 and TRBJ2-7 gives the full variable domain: EAGVAQSPRYKIIEKRQSVAFWCNPISGHATLYWYQQILGQGPKLLIQFQNNGVVDDSQLPKDRFSAERLKGVDSTLKIQPAKLEDSAVYLCASSLSGSSYEQYFGPGTRLTVT.

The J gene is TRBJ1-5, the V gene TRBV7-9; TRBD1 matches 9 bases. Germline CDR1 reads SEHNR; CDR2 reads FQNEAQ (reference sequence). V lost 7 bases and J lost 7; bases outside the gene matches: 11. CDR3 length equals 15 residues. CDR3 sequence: CASTLIGTGNQPQHF. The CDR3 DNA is TGTGCCAGCACCCTAATCGGGACAGGGAACCAGCCCCAGCATTTT.

The CDR3 sequence is CATLDRGLGEQYF. The CDR3 DNA reads TGTGCCACTTTGGACAGGGGACTGGGTGAGCAGTACTTC. The chain recombines TRBV19 with TRBJ2-7; 9 nucleotides align to TRBD1. The J segment lost 7 bases and the V segment lost 10 bases, leaving 11 bases of the junction unmatched. The germline gives CDR1 LNHDA, CDR2 SQIVND (reference sequence). The CDR3 spans 13 residues.

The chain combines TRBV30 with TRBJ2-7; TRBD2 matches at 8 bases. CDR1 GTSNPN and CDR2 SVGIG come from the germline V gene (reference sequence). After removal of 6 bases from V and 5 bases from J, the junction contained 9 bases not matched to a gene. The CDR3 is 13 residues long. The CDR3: CACEAAGDDEQYF. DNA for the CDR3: TGTGCCTGTGAGGCAGCGGGAGACGACGAGCAGTACTTC.

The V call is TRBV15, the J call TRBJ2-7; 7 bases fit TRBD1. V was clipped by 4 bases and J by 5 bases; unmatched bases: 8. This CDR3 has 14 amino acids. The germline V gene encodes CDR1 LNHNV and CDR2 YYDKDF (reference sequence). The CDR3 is CATSTRQGSHEQYF. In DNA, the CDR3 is TGTGCCACCAGCACCCGACAGGGATCCCACGAGCAGTACTTC.

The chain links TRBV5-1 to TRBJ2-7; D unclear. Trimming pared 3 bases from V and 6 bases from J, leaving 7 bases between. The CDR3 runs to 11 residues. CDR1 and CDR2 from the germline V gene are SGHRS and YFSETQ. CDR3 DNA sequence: TGCGCCAGCAGCTCTAGACTCGAGCAGTACTTC. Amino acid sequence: CASSSRLEQYF.

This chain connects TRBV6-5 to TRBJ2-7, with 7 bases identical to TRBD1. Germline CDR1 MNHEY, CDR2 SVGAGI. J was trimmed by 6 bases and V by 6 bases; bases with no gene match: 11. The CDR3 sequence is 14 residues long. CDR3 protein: CASRIGTDGPEQYF. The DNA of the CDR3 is TGTGCCAGCAGGATCGGGACAGACGGCCCCGAGCAGTACTTC.

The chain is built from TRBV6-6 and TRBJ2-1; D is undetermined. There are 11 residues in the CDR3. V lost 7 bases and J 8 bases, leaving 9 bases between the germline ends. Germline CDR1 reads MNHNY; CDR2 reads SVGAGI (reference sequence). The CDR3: CASTRRHEQFF. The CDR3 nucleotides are TGTGCCAGCACCAGGCGCCATGAGCAGTTCTTC.

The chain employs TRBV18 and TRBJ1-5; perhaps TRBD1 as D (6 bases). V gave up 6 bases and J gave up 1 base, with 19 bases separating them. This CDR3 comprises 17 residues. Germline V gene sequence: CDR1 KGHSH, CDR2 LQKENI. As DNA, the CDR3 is TGTGCCAGCTCCCCAGTAGGGAGGGGGTTGAGCAATCAGCCCCAGCATTTT. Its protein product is CASSPVGRGLSNQPQHF.

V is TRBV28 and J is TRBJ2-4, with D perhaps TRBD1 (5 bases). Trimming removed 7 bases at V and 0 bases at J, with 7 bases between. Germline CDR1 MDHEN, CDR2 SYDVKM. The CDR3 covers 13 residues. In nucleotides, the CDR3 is TGTGCCAGCACAGGGTTAGCCAAAAACATTCAGTACTTC. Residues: CASTGLAKNIQYF.

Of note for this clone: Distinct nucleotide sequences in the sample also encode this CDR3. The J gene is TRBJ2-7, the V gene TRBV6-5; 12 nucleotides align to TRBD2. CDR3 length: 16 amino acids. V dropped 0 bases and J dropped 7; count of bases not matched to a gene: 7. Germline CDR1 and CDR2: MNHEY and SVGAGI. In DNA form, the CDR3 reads TGTGCCAGCAGTTACTCGAGACTAGCGGGAGTTGGGGAGCAGTACTTC. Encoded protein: CASSYSRLAGVGEQYF.

The DNA for the CDR3 is TGCGCCAGCAGCTTGACCCGCAGCGGGCGGGACACTGAAGCTTTCTTT. This gives the protein CASSLTRSGRDTEAFF. The chain couples TRBV5-1 to TRBJ1-1; no reliable D call. The CDR3 length is 16 residues. V dropped 1 base and J dropped 3 bases, with 16 bases sitting between them. Germline V gene sequence: CDR1 SGHRS, CDR2 YFSETQ.

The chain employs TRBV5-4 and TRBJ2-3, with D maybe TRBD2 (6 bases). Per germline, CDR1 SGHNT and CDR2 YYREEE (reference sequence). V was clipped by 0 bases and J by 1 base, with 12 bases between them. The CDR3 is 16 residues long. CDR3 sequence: CASSLGGTARTDTQYF. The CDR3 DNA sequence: TGTGCCAGCAGCTTGGGCGGGACTGCCCGCACAGATACGCAGTATTTT.

CDR3 in DNA: TGTGCCTGGAGTGATTCACAGGGGGCTATCACTGAAGCTTTCTTT. As protein: CAWSDSQGAITEAFF. This sequence joins TRBV30 and TRBJ1-1, with 9 bases fitting TRBD1. Germline V gene sequence: CDR1 GTSNPN, CDR2 SVGIG (reference sequence). CDR3 length equals 15 residues. V shed 1 base and J 4 bases; nucleotides not matched to a gene: 7.

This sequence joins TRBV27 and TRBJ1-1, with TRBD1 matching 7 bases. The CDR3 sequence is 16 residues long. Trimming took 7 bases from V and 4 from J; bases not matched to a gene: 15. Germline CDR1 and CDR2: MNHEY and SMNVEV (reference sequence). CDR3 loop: CASKPRNRGVGTEAFF. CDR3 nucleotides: TGTGCCAGCAAGCCCCGAAACAGGGGCGTAGGCACTGAAGCTTTCTTT.

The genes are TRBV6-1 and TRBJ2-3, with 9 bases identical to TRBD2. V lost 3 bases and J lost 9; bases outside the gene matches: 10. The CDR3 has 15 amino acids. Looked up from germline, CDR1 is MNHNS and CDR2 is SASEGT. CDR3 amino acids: CASSDGGGRGGTQYF. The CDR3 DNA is TGTGCCAGCAGTGACGGAGGCGGGAGGGGAGGGACGCAGTATTTT.